A single sample is the source of the 12 T cell receptor beta chains below, sequenced in a study of CD4 T cells in relation to SARS-CoV-2 and coronaviruses. These receptors are not linked to any known antigen. Libraries were prepared by immunoSEQ multiplex PCR; TCRdb keeps only in-frame clonotypes and omits some of them. The sample records about 38,000 clones, approximately 81% being singletons. Sequencing was performed on naive CD4+ T cells from PBMCs, cultured in vitro. Noted subset: naive CD4+ T cells isolated by negative enrichment. Source of these receptors: an adult with COVID-19.

This clone was counted between two and nine times. The gene calls are TRBV2 and TRBJ2-2; 9 nucleotides align to TRBD2. Per germline, CDR1 SNHLY and CDR2 FYNNEI. J lost 1 base, V lost 8 bases, and 5 bases had no gene match. The CDR3 sequence is 15 residues long. The CDR3 spells CASWRGRVNTGELFF. The CDR3 DNA follows: TGTGCCAGCTGGCGCGGGAGGGTGAACACCGGGGAGCTGTTTTTT. The full variable domain, completed using reference TRBV2 and TRBJ2-2, is EPEVTQTPSHQVTQMGQEVILRCVPISNHLYFYWYRQILGQKVEFLVSFYNNEISEKSEIFDDQFSVERPDGSNFTLKIRSTKLEDSAMYFCASWRGRVNTGELFFGEGSRLTVL.

This clone appeared a single time. The CDR3, as DNA: TGTGCCAGCAGCCCTGGTGGCAGGTCGTCCTACGAGCAGTACTTC. It is translated as CASSPGGRSSYEQYF. The chain recombines TRBV5-4 with TRBJ2-7; D call uncertain. In germline, CDR1 is SGHNT, CDR2 YYREEE (reference sequence). This CDR3 region has 15 residues. The ends were cut back, 4 bases at V and 1 base at J, with 15 bases in the middle.

This clone was detected only a few times. The CDR3: CASSAYIPSYNEQFF. DNA of the CDR3: TGTGCCAGCAGCGCCTATATACCCTCCTACAATGAGCAGTTCTTC. This sequence joins TRBV7-2 and TRBJ2-1; no reliable D call. Per germline, CDR1 SGHTA and CDR2 FQGNSA. This CDR3 spans 15 amino acids. V lost 5 bases and J 0 bases, leaving 11 bases between the germline ends.

The rearrangement joins TRBV7-8 to TRBJ1-1; a weak D match, TRBD1 (6 bases). Germline CDR1 SGHVS, CDR2 FQNEAQ. Trimming took off 5 bases at V and 3 bases at J, with 16 bases between the two ends. The length of the CDR3 is 15 residues. The CDR3 DNA sequence: TGTGCCAGCAGCCCTCGGTGGAGGGGGGACACTGAAGCTTTCTTT. Translation: CASSPRWRGDTEAFF.

The chain carries TRBV4-1 and TRBJ2-2; D gene uncertain. Germline CDR1 and CDR2: MGHRA and YSYEKL. The CDR3 totals 14 residues. The V end lost 4 bases, the J end lost 6 bases, and 12 bases lay between the germline ends. The CDR3 here is CASSPYVGSGELFF. The CDR3 DNA reads TGCGCCAGCAGCCCGTACGTGGGCTCCGGGGAGCTGTTTTTT.

This sequence joins TRBV4-1 and TRBJ2-7; possible D gene TRBD2, 6 bases. Germline values: CDR1 MGHRA, CDR2 YSYEKL. The CDR3 contains 16 residues. V dropped 0 bases and J dropped 2 bases, with 14 bases sitting between them. The CDR3 DNA reads as TGCGCCAGCAGCCAAGATAAAAGTGGCGGGACCTACGAGCAGTACTTC. This sequence encodes CASSQDKSGGTYEQYF.

V and J are TRBV27 and TRBJ2-5, with 11 bases lining up with TRBD2. From germline, CDR1 is MNHEY and CDR2 SMNVEV (reference sequence). The junction had 3 bases not matched to a gene; V was cut back by 4 bases and J by 2 bases. The CDR3 totals 15 residues. CDR3: CASSSGTSGQETQYF. CDR3 in DNA: TGTGCCAGCAGTTCCGGGACTAGCGGACAAGAGACCCAGTACTTC.

This chain uses TRBV7-2 with TRBJ2-2, with D perhaps TRBD1 (5 bases). The V gene's germline CDR1 is SGHTA and CDR2 FQGNSA. CDR3 length equals 16 residues. V lost 2 bases to trimming and J lost 5 bases, with 15 bases between them. The CDR3: CASSLLQGLRTGELFF. CDR3 bases: TGTGCCAGCAGCTTATTGCAGGGCTTGAGAACCGGGGAGCTGTTTTTT.

This chain links TRBV19 with TRBJ2-5, with 9 bases fitting TRBD2. V lost 5 bases, J lost 2 bases, and 9 bases stayed unmatched. Germline-derived CDR1 and CDR2 are LNHDA and SQIVND (reference sequence). The CDR3 is 16 amino acids. This CDR3 reads CASSPKTSGNQETQYF. Written as DNA, the CDR3 is TGTGCCAGTAGTCCAAAGACTAGCGGAAATCAAGAGACCCAGTACTTC.

The V gene is TRBV5-1, the J gene TRBJ2-2; tentatively, D is TRBD2 (6 bases). CDR3 length: 15 amino acids. The V gene's germline CDR1 is SGHRS and CDR2 YFSETQ. The ends were cut back, 1 base at V and 4 bases at J, with 11 bases in the middle. CDR3 loop: CASSLLQGGTGELFF. CDR3 in DNA: TGCGCCAGCAGCTTGTTGCAGGGAGGCACCGGGGAGCTGTTTTTT.

DNA for the CDR3: TGTGCCAGCAGCCTCCGAAGCGGGAGGGGCACCGGGGAGCTGTTTTTT. Translated: CASSLRSGRGTGELFF. The J gene is TRBJ2-2, the V gene TRBV7-3; 10 nucleotides line up with TRBD2. The trim removed 5 bases at V and 4 bases at J, leaving 7 bases unmatched. The V gene's germline CDR1 is SGHTA and CDR2 FQGTGA. The CDR3 contains 16 residues.

CDR3 sequence (DNA): TGTGCCACCAGTGACCCGAGCGGGAGTGAGCAGTTCTTC. The encoded protein is CATSDPSGSEQFF. J is TRBJ2-1 and V is TRBV24-1; 8 nucleotides align to TRBD2. The CDR3 extends over 13 amino acids. Germline V CDR1 and CDR2: KGHDR, SFDVKD. The V and J ends lost 4 bases and 9 bases, in that order; junction bases with no gene match: 4.